A selection of T cell receptor beta chains follows, all from one sample in a study of human T cells and chemical hapten exposure. TCRdb itself ran the 5' RACE reads through MiXCR, one entry per CDR3 protein. The table lists about 81,000 distinct CDR3 sequences, less than 9.5% of them singletons. The source of these receptors is a male donor in good health. CDR3s include the opening cysteine and the closing phenylalanine or tryptophan. Each record gives: clone size, D gene, V gene, J gene, CDR3 DNA, CDR3 protein. A D gene is named only where the DNA matches it firmly. Rows may omit the clone size; those that give it use once, few, many or a size class.

clone_size: NA; d_call: TRBD1; v_call: TRBV18; j_call: TRBJ1-2; cdr3_nt: TGTGCCAGCTCACCACGGGAGGGGGCGGATGGCTACACCTTC; cdr3_aa: CASSPREGADGYTF
clone_size: few; d_call: NA; v_call: TRBV5-5; j_call: TRBJ2-5; cdr3_nt: TGTGCCAGCAGCTTGGGTCGGGAAGAGACCCAGTACTTC; cdr3_aa: CASSLGREETQYF
clone_size: many; d_call: NA; v_call: TRBV7-2; j_call: TRBJ2-3; cdr3_nt: TGTGCCAGCAGCTTTACCTACACAGATACGCAGTATTTT; cdr3_aa: CASSFTYTDTQYF
clone_size: NA; d_call: TRBD1; v_call: TRBV12-3/TRBV12-4; j_call: TRBJ2-7; cdr3_nt: TGTGCCAGCAGCCATTCCGGGACAGGGGGCTACGAGCAGTACTTC; cdr3_aa: CASSHSGTGGYEQYF
clone_size: few; d_call: TRBD2; v_call: TRBV4-3; j_call: TRBJ2-1; cdr3_nt: TGCGCCAGCAGCCAAGATGACTTGGGTACTAGCGGGGCACCCGCGGATGAGCAGTTCTTC; cdr3_aa: CASSQDDLGTSGAPADEQFF
clone_size: NA; d_call: NA; v_call: TRBV5-1; j_call: TRBJ2-7; cdr3_nt: TGCGCCAGCAGTAAGGACGCCGCAAGCTCCTACGAGCAGTACTTC; cdr3_aa: CASSKDAASSYEQYF
clone_size: NA; d_call: NA; v_call: TRBV20-1; j_call: TRBJ1-1; cdr3_nt: TGCAGTGCTCCTTCCCCTGACAGGCCCCTAAAGCGCTTCTTT; cdr3_aa: CSAPSPDRPLKRFF
clone_size: many; d_call: NA; v_call: TRBV20-1; j_call: TRBJ2-3; cdr3_nt: TGCAGTGCTAGAGGGCAGGCTAGCACAGATACGCAGTATTTT; cdr3_aa: CSARGQASTDTQYF
clone_size: NA; d_call: NA; v_call: TRBV9; j_call: TRBJ2-7; cdr3_nt: TGTGCCAGCAGCCCCCGAGGACAGCCCTACGAGCAGTACTTC; cdr3_aa: CASSPRGQPYEQYF
clone_size: few; d_call: NA; v_call: TRBV5-1; j_call: TRBJ2-6; cdr3_nt: TGCGCCAGCAGCTTGGGCCTCAGGGGAATGGGCGCTGGGGCCAACGTCCTGACTTTC; cdr3_aa: CASSLGLRGMGAGANVLTF
clone_size: NA; d_call: TRBD2; v_call: TRBV7-2; j_call: TRBJ2-3; cdr3_nt: TGTGCCAGCAGCTCCGGGACTAGCGGGAGTAAGGATACGCAGTATTTT; cdr3_aa: CASSSGTSGSKDTQYF
clone_size: many; d_call: NA; v_call: TRBV19; j_call: TRBJ1-5; cdr3_nt: TGTGCCAGTAGTATTCAGGGTTTGAAGCCCCAGCATTTT; cdr3_aa: CASSIQGLKPQHF
clone_size: NA; d_call: NA; v_call: TRBV6-2/TRBV6-3; j_call: TRBJ1-2; cdr3_nt: TGTGCCAGCAGCCGAGTAATGAGGGGTTCCAACTATGGCTACACCTTC; cdr3_aa: CASSRVMRGSNYGYTF
clone_size: once; d_call: NA; v_call: TRBV6-5; j_call: TRBJ1-2; cdr3_nt: TGTGCCAGCAGTTACATCGGGGTGGAAGGGGCGCGGGGCTACACCTTC; cdr3_aa: CASSYIGVEGARGYTF
clone_size: many; d_call: NA; v_call: TRBV5-1; j_call: TRBJ2-3; cdr3_nt: TGCGCCAGCTTGGAGGGGGCAAGCACAGATACGCAGTATTTT; cdr3_aa: CASLEGASTDTQYF
clone_size: few; d_call: TRBD1; v_call: TRBV19; j_call: TRBJ1-5; cdr3_nt: TGTGCCAGTGAGACCGGGACAGGGGACAATCAGCCCCAGCATTTT; cdr3_aa: CASETGTGDNQPQHF
clone_size: few; d_call: TRBD2; v_call: TRBV10-3; j_call: TRBJ2-7; cdr3_nt: TGTGCCATCAGTGAGGCGGTAGCGGGAGGGGTAAGCGACGAGCAGTACTTC; cdr3_aa: CAISEAVAGGVSDEQYF
clone_size: few; d_call: TRBD1; v_call: TRBV20-1; j_call: TRBJ2-1; cdr3_nt: TGCAGTCGGCTGGGGACAGGGTCCAATGAGCAGTTCTTC; cdr3_aa: CSRLGTGSNEQFF
clone_size: many; d_call: NA; v_call: TRBV4-2; j_call: TRBJ2-1; cdr3_nt: TGTGCCAGCAGCCAAGGAGGACCACAGGGTGAGCAGTTCTTC; cdr3_aa: CASSQGGPQGEQFF
clone_size: few; d_call: TRBD2; v_call: TRBV20-1; j_call: TRBJ2-3; cdr3_nt: TGCAGTGCTAAAAAAGTAGCGGGAAGCACAGATACGCAGTATTTT; cdr3_aa: CSAKKVAGSTDTQYF
clone_size: NA; d_call: NA; v_call: TRBV6-2/TRBV6-3; j_call: TRBJ2-3; cdr3_nt: TGTGCCAGCACGGGGCGAACAGGAACGGGAGATACGCAGTATTTT; cdr3_aa: CASTGRTGTGDTQYF
clone_size: NA; d_call: TRBD1; v_call: TRBV7-6; j_call: TRBJ2-2; cdr3_nt: TGTGCCAGCAGCTCCGACAGGGGGCTCACCGGGGAGCTGTTTTTT; cdr3_aa: CASSSDRGLTGELFF
clone_size: many; d_call: NA; v_call: TRBV3-1; j_call: TRBJ1-1; cdr3_nt: TGTGCCAGCAGCCAAGCAGGGTTTGAAGCTTTCTTT; cdr3_aa: CASSQAGFEAFF
clone_size: many; d_call: NA; v_call: TRBV11-3; j_call: TRBJ2-1; cdr3_nt: TGTGCCAGCAGCTTAGGAGGGGTCAATGAGCAGTTCTTC; cdr3_aa: CASSLGGVNEQFF
clone_size: many; d_call: TRBD1; v_call: TRBV4-3; j_call: TRBJ2-3; cdr3_nt: TGCGCCAGCAGCCAGGCAGGGGGCCGGGCAGATACGCAGTATTTT; cdr3_aa: CASSQAGGRADTQYF
clone_size: few; d_call: TRBD1; v_call: TRBV7-9; j_call: TRBJ1-5; cdr3_nt: TGTGCCAGCAGCTTAGTAGACAGGGATCAGCCCCAGCATTTT; cdr3_aa: CASSLVDRDQPQHF
clone_size: few; d_call: TRBD2; v_call: TRBV29-1; j_call: TRBJ2-3; cdr3_nt: TGCAGCGTTGATAGGGCTAGCGGGAGCACAGATACGCAGTATTTT; cdr3_aa: CSVDRASGSTDTQYF
clone_size: few; d_call: TRBD1; v_call: TRBV5-1; j_call: TRBJ2-7; cdr3_nt: TGCGCCAGCAGCATTATGGGACAGGGCTACGAGCAGTACTTC; cdr3_aa: CASSIMGQGYEQYF
clone_size: few; d_call: NA; v_call: TRBV11-2; j_call: TRBJ2-7; cdr3_nt: TGTGCCAGCAGCTTAGTAGCGCAGATTTACGAGCAGTACTTC; cdr3_aa: CASSLVAQIYEQYF
clone_size: NA; d_call: NA; v_call: TRBV6-1; j_call: TRBJ1-1; cdr3_nt: TGTGCCAGCAATGCCCTCCGGGACACTGAAGCTTTCTTT; cdr3_aa: CASNALRDTEAFF
clone_size: few; d_call: TRBD2; v_call: TRBV4-3; j_call: TRBJ2-3; cdr3_nt: TGCGCCAGCAGCCAAGAGGGGGAGGGAAAAGATACGCAGTATTTT; cdr3_aa: CASSQEGEGKDTQYF
clone_size: NA; d_call: NA; v_call: TRBV5-1; j_call: TRBJ2-1; cdr3_nt: TGCGCCAGCAGCCCCGGGCGGACGGCTAATGAGCAGTTCTTC; cdr3_aa: CASSPGRTANEQFF
clone_size: many; d_call: TRBD1; v_call: TRBV7-9; j_call: TRBJ1-6; cdr3_nt: TGTGCCAGCAGCTTAGCTGTCGGGACAGGGCTTGAGAATTCACCCCTCCACTTT; cdr3_aa: CASSLAVGTGLENSPLHF
clone_size: many; d_call: NA; v_call: TRBV6-2/TRBV6-3; j_call: TRBJ1-5; cdr3_nt: TGTGCCAGCACTTCGCGGGGGCACAATCAGCCCCAGCATTTT; cdr3_aa: CASTSRGHNQPQHF
clone_size: NA; d_call: NA; v_call: TRBV9; j_call: TRBJ1-6; cdr3_nt: TGTGCCAGCAGCGTAAAAGGCTCTAGCTCCTATAATTCACCCCTCCACTTT; cdr3_aa: CASSVKGSSSYNSPLHF
clone_size: many; d_call: NA; v_call: TRBV5-1; j_call: TRBJ2-5; cdr3_nt: TGCGCCAGCAGCCTCCAAGAGACCCAGTACTTC; cdr3_aa: CASSLQETQYF
clone_size: few; d_call: TRBD2; v_call: TRBV2; j_call: TRBJ2-1; cdr3_nt: TGTGCCAGCAGTGAAGAGGGCCCAGCGGGAGCCTCCTACAATGAGCAGTTCTTC; cdr3_aa: CASSEEGPAGASYNEQFF
clone_size: few; d_call: TRBD1; v_call: TRBV29-1; j_call: TRBJ1-2; cdr3_nt: TGCAGCGGGACAGGGGGCGATGACTATGGCTACACCTTC; cdr3_aa: CSGTGGDDYGYTF
clone_size: many; d_call: TRBD2; v_call: TRBV7-9; j_call: TRBJ2-1; cdr3_nt: TGTGCCAGCAGCTTAGCGCCTAGCGGGAGGGACAATGAGCAGTTCTTC; cdr3_aa: CASSLAPSGRDNEQFF
clone_size: few; d_call: NA; v_call: TRBV2; j_call: TRBJ1-1; cdr3_nt: TGTGCCAGCAGTGAGCAGGGTCCGGGTGTTGCTTTCTTT; cdr3_aa: CASSEQGPGVAFF
clone_size: NA; d_call: TRBD1; v_call: TRBV29-1; j_call: TRBJ2-3; cdr3_nt: TGCAGCGTTGACACAGGGGATCCCCCAGATACGCAGTATTTT; cdr3_aa: CSVDTGDPPDTQYF
clone_size: many; d_call: NA; v_call: TRBV7-2; j_call: TRBJ2-3; cdr3_nt: TGTGCCAGCAGCCCGAGAGCTCCAGATACGCAGTATTTT; cdr3_aa: CASSPRAPDTQYF
clone_size: few; d_call: NA; v_call: TRBV6-5; j_call: TRBJ2-5; cdr3_nt: TGTGCCAGCAGTACACGACTCTACGGTAGGCTCCAAGAGACCCAGTACTTC; cdr3_aa: CASSTRLYGRLQETQYF
clone_size: NA; d_call: NA; v_call: TRBV29-1; j_call: TRBJ1-5; cdr3_nt: TGCAGCGTTGGGCAGGGCGGGCAGCCCCAGCATTTT; cdr3_aa: CSVGQGGQPQHF
clone_size: many; d_call: NA; v_call: TRBV12-3/TRBV12-4; j_call: TRBJ2-7; cdr3_nt: TGTGCCAGCAGTATACAGGACTTGGGTCGCAACTTC; cdr3_aa: CASSIQDLGRNF
clone_size: NA; d_call: NA; v_call: TRBV5-1; j_call: TRBJ2-3; cdr3_nt: TGCGCCAGCAGCTTGGGTTCGACTGGGAGCACAGATACGCAGTATTTT; cdr3_aa: CASSLGSTGSTDTQYF
clone_size: many; d_call: NA; v_call: TRBV29-1; j_call: TRBJ1-1; cdr3_nt: TGCAGCGTTGAAGTTGGCAGCGCCACTGAAGCTTTCTTT; cdr3_aa: CSVEVGSATEAFF
clone_size: few; d_call: TRBD1; v_call: TRBV3-1; j_call: TRBJ1-1; cdr3_nt: TGTGCCAGCAGCCAACCGGGACAGGGGAACACTGAAGCTTTCTTT; cdr3_aa: CASSQPGQGNTEAFF
clone_size: few; d_call: TRBD1; v_call: TRBV6-2/TRBV6-3; j_call: TRBJ1-5; cdr3_nt: TGTGCCAGCAGTTACCCCCCCCCGGGGACAGGGCTGTTTGGGACTCAGCCCCAGCATTTT; cdr3_aa: CASSYPPPGTGLFGTQPQHF
clone_size: many; d_call: NA; v_call: TRBV5-1; j_call: TRBJ2-3; cdr3_nt: TGCGCCAGCAGCTTGGACTTGTCAGATACGCAGTATTTT; cdr3_aa: CASSLDLSDTQYF
clone_size: NA; d_call: TRBD2; v_call: TRBV5-6; j_call: TRBJ2-3; cdr3_nt: TGTGCCAGCAGCTTGATAGGCGGGGGGATCCACACAGATACGCAGTATTTT; cdr3_aa: CASSLIGGGIHTDTQYF
clone_size: many; d_call: NA; v_call: TRBV6-5; j_call: TRBJ2-7; cdr3_nt: TGTGCCAGCAGCCCGTCCCCGTTCTACGAGCAGTACTTC; cdr3_aa: CASSPSPFYEQYF
clone_size: many; d_call: NA; v_call: TRBV20-1; j_call: TRBJ1-5; cdr3_nt: TGCAGTGCTAGAGGGGGGACCTCTAATCAGCCCCAGCATTTT; cdr3_aa: CSARGGTSNQPQHF
clone_size: NA; d_call: NA; v_call: TRBV13; j_call: TRBJ2-7; cdr3_nt: TGTGCCAGCAGCTTAGGCGGACACGGAGTTGAGGAGCAGTACTTC; cdr3_aa: CASSLGGHGVEEQYF
clone_size: NA; d_call: TRBD1; v_call: TRBV5-8; j_call: TRBJ1-5; cdr3_nt: TGTGCCAGCAGCTTGGCCCCGGGACAGATGTCCAGCAATCAGCCCCAGCATTTT; cdr3_aa: CASSLAPGQMSSNQPQHF
clone_size: many; d_call: TRBD2; v_call: TRBV7-2; j_call: TRBJ2-7; cdr3_nt: TGTGCCAGCAGGTCGGGGGGGTACGAGCAGTACTTC; cdr3_aa: CASRSGGYEQYF